The source of this T cell receptor (beta chain) is a study of blood T cell repertoires in COVID-19. Sequencing was performed with immunoSEQ multiplex PCR; in TCRdb, only in-frame clones are kept and a portion is missing. The sample contains about 180,000 clones, 80% to 90% of which appear only once. The germline V gene has CDR1 LGHNA and CDR2 YNFKEQ. The CDR3 is 14 amino acids. The V and J ends lost 1 base and 2 bases respectively, with 6 bases between them. This clonotype originated in a man aged 55 to 70 with acute or convalescent COVID-19. Source material: peripheral blood. V gene TRBV4-2 combines with J gene TRBJ1-5; possible D gene TRBD1, 5 bases. The CDR3 DNA follows: TGTGCCAGCAGCCAAGCAGGGCGCAATCAGCCCCAGCATTTT. Translation gives CASSQAGRNQPQHF.